These 13 T cell receptor beta chains share one sample of origin, sequenced in a study of T-cell reconstitution after alpha-beta-depleted transplantation in children. Preparation of the TCRbeta library used unique molecular identifiers. TCRdb used MiXCR to reprocess the PCR reads, holding one entry per CDR3 protein. Of about 16,000 distinct CDR3 sequences in the sample, 5.1% were seen once. The sequenced sample was PBMCs, obtained before TCRalphabeta/CD19-depleted stem cell transplant. These receptors were taken from a boy between 10 and 17 years old with acute lymphoblastic leukemia, due to receive a stem cell transplant.

This clonotype has at least ten counts. The gene calls are TRBV28 and TRBJ1-1, with D unclear. Per the germline V gene, CDR1 is MDHEN and CDR2 is SYDVKM. V gave up 5 bases and J gave up 7 bases, with 23 bases separating them. This CDR3 contains 16 residues. Here the CDR3 reads CASSLGLRVLADEAFF. CDR3 DNA sequence: TGTGCCAGCAGTCTTGGTCTACGTGTGTTGGCTGATGAAGCTTTCTTT.

This clonotype was found many times. The chain combines TRBV14 with TRBJ2-1, with D tentatively TRBD2 (5 bases). Germline CDR1 and CDR2: SGHDN and FVKESK. The CDR3 runs to 13 residues. The V and J ends lost 6 bases and 6 bases respectively, with 12 bases between them. The CDR3 DNA is TGTGCCAGCAGTCTACGCGGGCTCAATGAGCAGTTCTTC. Encoded protein: CASSLRGLNEQFF.

This clonotype showed up many times. This chain uses TRBV5-1 with TRBJ2-1; 9 nucleotides align to TRBD2. V was clipped by 4 bases and J by 4 bases; unmatched bases: 9. Germline values: CDR1 SGHRS, CDR2 YFSETQ. The CDR3 length is 16 residues. CDR3 region: CASSPSLAGTYNEQFF. CDR3 nucleotides: TGCGCCAGCAGCCCCAGTCTAGCGGGGACGTACAATGAGCAGTTCTTC.

In its sample, this clonotype was seen many times. This sequence joins TRBV3-1 and TRBJ1-6; no firm D call. The CDR3 is 17 residues long. Trimming left V 1 base short and J 7 bases short, with 17 bases between. Germline values: CDR1 LGHDT, CDR2 YNNKEL (reference sequence). In DNA form, the CDR3 reads TGTGCCAGCAGCCAAGTTTTTGCCAGCCTCAGGAATTCACCCCTCCACTTT. Protein: CASSQVFASLRNSPLHF. The full variable domain, completed using reference TRBV3-1 and TRBJ1-6, is DTAVSQTPKYLVTQMGNDKSIKCEQNLGHDTMYWYKQDSKKFLKIMFSYNNKELIINETVPNRFSPKSPDKAHLNLHINSLELGDSAVYFCASSQVFASLRNSPLHFGNGTRLTVT.

This clonotype showed up many times. This chain connects TRBV4-3 to TRBJ2-5, with D uncertain. Deletions cut 0 bases from V and 5 bases from J, with 7 bases between. Germline V gene data show CDR1 as LGHNA and CDR2 as YSLEER. The length of the CDR3 is 13 residues. The CDR3 coding sequence is TGCGCCAGCAGCCAAGAAAAGTTGGAGACCCAGTACTTC. Translation: CASSQEKLETQYF.

This clonotype was observed at least ten times. The chain employs TRBV7-2 and TRBJ2-2; no definite D call. Trimming took 6 bases from V and 7 from J, leaving 9 bases between them. The germline CDR1 and CDR2 sequences are SGHTA and FQGNSA. This CDR3 comprises 12 residues. The CDR3 sequence is CASRAPIGELFF. In DNA form, the CDR3 reads TGTGCCAGCAGGGCCCCCATCGGGGAGCTGTTTTTT.

This clonotype was seen repeatedly, ten times or more. This chain joins TRBV7-9 and TRBJ2-2; weak D call: TRBD2 (6 bases). V was shortened by 10 bases and J by 0 bases, with 15 bases between the two germline ends. CDR1 is SEHNR and CDR2 is FQNEAQ in the germline V gene (reference sequence). The CDR3 is made up of 15 amino acids. The CDR3 here is CATPRGLANTGELFF. The CDR3 DNA reads as TGTGCCACCCCACGGGGGTTAGCGAACACCGGGGAGCTGTTTTTT.

The chain recombines TRBV18 with TRBJ2-7; D perhaps matches TRBD2 (5 bases). Germline values: CDR1 KGHSH, CDR2 LQKENI. V gave up 2 bases and J gave up 2 bases, with 13 bases separating them. The CDR3 is made up of 15 amino acids. DNA of the CDR3: TGTGCCAGCTCACCAAGAGGTGGCGGGCCCTACGAGCAGTACTTC. Protein product: CASSPRGGGPYEQYF.

This clonotype has a count of ten or more. The chain has TRBV6-5 and TRBJ2-7; no clear D gene. Germline V gene lookup returns CDR1 MNHEY and CDR2 SVGAGI. V shed 7 bases and J shed 3 bases, with 10 bases lying between them. The CDR3 covers 12 residues. CDR3 DNA sequence: TGTGCCAGCACCCCGGACGGCTACGAGCAGTACTTC. Translating gives CASTPDGYEQYF.

This clonotype was recorded many times. The V and J genes are TRBV20-1 and TRBJ2-5; D remains ambiguous. The germline CDR1 and CDR2 sequences are DFQATT and SNEGSKA (reference sequence). This CDR3 comprises 13 residues. Deletions cut 1 base from V and 5 bases from J, with 11 bases between. The CDR3 sequence: CSARVIRMETQYF. In DNA, the CDR3 is TGCAGTGCTAGAGTAATCCGTATGGAGACCCAGTACTTC.

This clonotype qualifies as medium-sized. The chain combines TRBV6-2 or TRBV6-3 with TRBJ2-5; 8 nucleotides line up with TRBD1. Germline V lookup: CDR1 MNHEY, CDR2 SVGEGT. The CDR3 spans 13 residues. V was clipped by 6 bases and J by 5 bases; unmatched bases: 5. DNA for the CDR3: TGTGCCAGCAGAGCAGGGGGCTTGGAGACCCAGTACTTC. As protein: CASRAGGLETQYF.

The chain combines TRBV5-1 with TRBJ1-3, with unresolved D. The germline V and J ends were trimmed by 4 bases and 0 bases, with 17 bases remaining between them. The CDR3 is made up of 17 amino acids. The germline V gene has CDR1 SGHRS and CDR2 YFSETQ. The chain's CDR3 is CASSSGHQFSSGNTIYF. The CDR3 DNA reads as TGCGCCAGCAGCAGCGGGCATCAGTTCTCCTCTGGAAACACCATATATTTT.

This clonotype was seen repeatedly, ten times or more. This rearrangement joins TRBV2 to TRBJ2-7, with D maybe TRBD2 (5 bases). The CDR3 totals 16 residues. Trimming removed 6 bases at V and 3 bases at J, with 21 bases between. Germline V gene sequence: CDR1 SNHLY, CDR2 FYNNEI. Written as DNA, the CDR3 is TGTGCCAGCAGGCTCTATCCGGGATCCTTACACTACGAGCAGTACTTC. This codes for CASRLYPGSLHYEQYF.